The 8 T cell receptor beta chains given below trace back to one sample, sequenced in a study of immune evolution from preneoplasia to lung adenocarcinoma. Assay: immunoSEQ multiplex PCR; the TCRdb copy retains only in-frame clones and omits some. The sample has roughly 9,000 clones; 75% to 90% are singletons. The sequenced sample was FFPE minimally invasive lung adenocarcinoma tissue. The receptor set was obtained from a donor aged 70 or over with lung adenocarcinoma.

The chain has TRBV14 and TRBJ2-1; 13 bases agree with TRBD2. The CDR3 contains 14 residues. Losses at the gene ends were 5 bases for V and 14 bases for J; bases not matched to a gene: 9. The germline V gene has CDR1 SGHDN and CDR2 FVKESK. CDR3 in amino acids: CASSKGLAGWGEFF. In DNA form, the CDR3 reads TGTGCCAGCAGCAAGGGACTAGCGGGATGGGGGGAGTTCTTC.

The chain is built from TRBV10-3 and TRBJ2-2; 9 bases fit TRBD1. This CDR3 spans 14 amino acids. The germline gives CDR1 ENHRY, CDR2 SYGVKD. V dropped 6 bases and J dropped 7; count of bases not matched to a gene: 6. This chain's CDR3 is CAISRTGEDGELFF. DNA for the CDR3: TGTGCCATCAGCCGGACAGGGGAGGACGGGGAGCTGTTTTTT.

This clone appeared a few times. The chain links TRBV6-6 to TRBJ1-1; 7 nucleotides match TRBD1. The germline gives CDR1 MNHNY, CDR2 SVGAGI (reference sequence). V gave up 7 bases and J gave up 10 bases; unmatched junction bases: 12. This CDR3 has 13 residues. This CDR3 is CASTQGDQAGAFF. The CDR3 nucleotides are TGTGCCAGCACCCAGGGGGATCAAGCGGGAGCTTTCTTT.

The rearrangement links TRBV30 to TRBJ2-3; 16 bases line up with TRBD2. The CDR3 is made up of 19 amino acids. Germline lookup yields CDR1 GTSNPN and CDR2 SVGIG (reference sequence). V dropped 2 bases and J dropped 2; count of bases not matched to a gene: 10. This CDR3 is CAWSLGLAGGPLSTDTQYF. CDR3 sequence (DNA): TGTGCCTGGAGTCTGGGACTAGCGGGAGGGCCTCTTTCCACAGATACGCAGTATTTT.

V gene TRBV6-1 combines with J gene TRBJ2-7; D possibly matches TRBD1 or TRBD2 (5 bases each). CDR1 is MNHNS and CDR2 is SASEGT in the germline V gene. Trimming removed 7 bases from V and 4 bases from J, with 26 bases in between. The CDR3 has 17 amino acids. CDR3 bases: TGTGCCAGCAATGAGAGGGATGGGTGGGGGAGTGATTACGAGCAGTACTTC. It translates to CASNERDGWGSDYEQYF.

The rearrangement links TRBV6-1 to TRBJ1-5; D is perhaps TRBD1 (5 bases). The CDR3 spans 12 residues. V lost 6 bases and J 6 bases, leaving 9 bases between the germline ends. Per the germline V gene, CDR1 is MNHNS and CDR2 is SASEGT. The CDR3 spells CASRPGTQPQHF. The CDR3 bases are TGTGCCAGCAGGCCAGGGACTCAGCCCCAGCATTTT.

The J gene is TRBJ2-7, the V gene TRBV29-1, with D possibly being TRBD2 (6 bases). V lost 5 bases to trimming and J lost 3 bases, with 11 bases between them. This CDR3 contains 12 residues. Germline V gene lookup returns CDR1 SQVTM and CDR2 ANQGSEA. CDR3 nucleotides: TGCAGCGTTATCAGTAGCGGCTACGAGCAGTACTTC. Translating it yields CSVISSGYEQYF.

V is TRBV6-4 and J is TRBJ2-7; 7 bases match TRBD1. The length of the CDR3 is 15 residues. CDR1 is MRHNA and CDR2 is SNTAGT in the germline V gene. J lost 2 bases, V lost 7 bases, and 11 bases had no gene match. The DNA of the CDR3 is TGTGCCAGCACCCTCAAAGGGGGCCATGCCTACGAGCAGTACTTC. Translated, it gives CASTLKGGHAYEQYF.